This TCR beta chain came from a study of human T cells and chemical hapten exposure. Study context: Variation in per-sample TCR yields came mainly from small pooled library volume differences.

Time point denoted: patch test 1, 2 weeks after DPC sensitization. Treatment reported: therapeutic diphenylcyclopropenone sensitization with weekly scalp DPC. This clonotype was picked up many times. MiXCR, applied by TCRdb to the RACE reads, yields one record per CDR3 protein. This table holds 370,000 or so distinct CDR3 sequences, roughly 5% found once. There are 16 residues in the CDR3. The germline V gene has CDR1 SGHDT and CDR2 YYEEEE. The V gene lost 0 bases and the J gene lost 1 base, with 12 bases spanning the gap. The receptor was derived from a woman between 45 and 60 years old with alopecia areata. Some clones in this sample may be carry-over from other donors' samples. The specimen comprised whole blood, sampled in connection with sensitization to the hapten diphenylcyclopropenone (DPC). This rearrangement joins TRBV5-6 to TRBJ2-3; either TRBD1 or TRBD2 may fit D (5 bases each). The CDR3: CASSLAGTIRTDTQYF. The CDR3 DNA reads as TGTGCCAGCAGCTTGGCAGGGACGATTCGCACAGATACGCAGTATTTT.